This TCR beta chain appears in the sequencing data of a study of T cells expressing NK-cell markers (dated by TCRdb to about 2020). Describing the broader study: Eight or nine donors provided sorted CD3+CD56+NKG2C+, CD3+CD56+NKG2C- and CD3+CD56-NKG2C+ T-cell subsets, whose TCR beta-chain repertoires were profiled. Of the eight sequenced donors, seven were found to be HCMV-seropositive and one was found to be HCMV-seronegative. Randomly selected healthy volunteers, three men and five women, were used as the eight sequenced donors. The libraries were sequenced on Illumina HiSeq 2000/2500, MiSeq or NextSeq, producing 2 x 150 bp reads. Study-wide findings and limitations: Those dominant clonotypes were again the most abundant among CD3+CD56-NKG2C+ cells in several donors, at roughly 28.3-65%. Whether the expanded NKG2C-expressing T cell clones were specific for HCMV antigens remained unclear. In 5 to 7 donors, the dominant CD3+CD56+NKG2C+ clonotypes ranked among the top 10 CD8+ clonotypes, making up about 1.0-8% of CD8+ T cells.

Looking up the germline V gene yields CDR1 WSHSY and CDR2 SAAADI. The CDR3 contains 14 residues, cysteine and phenylalanine counted. Only the protein is available. A remark on this clonotype: Its antigen has not been determined.

HCMV-specific IgG was detected in serum with a commercial ELISA kit to determine HCMV serostatus. Peripheral blood mononuclear cells were isolated from blood by Ficoll density gradient centrifugation. The reads were generated on an Illumina HiSeq 2000. 5'RACE template switching, by which a universal primer site and unique molecular identifiers were added, was used to make TCR beta cDNA libraries. cDNA synthesis was primed from the TCR beta constant segment, followed by two successive PCR amplification steps. In the source study's methods: MIGEC handled demultiplexing of the reads and grouping by UMI, while MiTCR was used to assemble and quantify clonotypes. To remove erroneous sequences, TCR cDNA sequences were retained only when supported by two or more reads. The tcR package was used for downstream repertoire analysis, and clonotypes were matched across fractions by CDR3 nucleotide sequence plus V segment. VDJmatch was used to annotate antigen specificity against VDJdb, with one amino acid substitution in CDR3 allowed. Based on TCRdb reprocessing of the reads, there is one entry per CDR3 protein sequence, and DNA is missing. TCRdb's processing, not the authors', yielded these V and J calls. This sample's table contains roughly 180,000 distinct CDR3 sequences. Together, the top ten hold roughly 21% of the sample.

Sample: blood T cells: a sorted CD56 or NKG2C T cell subset, CD4+ or CD8+ T cells, or bulk PBMC T cells (not recorded which). The chain uses TRBV10-2 and TRBJ1-2. The TCR originated in a man aged 18-70 years in good health. The CDR3 reads as follows: CASSEVGREDGYTF.